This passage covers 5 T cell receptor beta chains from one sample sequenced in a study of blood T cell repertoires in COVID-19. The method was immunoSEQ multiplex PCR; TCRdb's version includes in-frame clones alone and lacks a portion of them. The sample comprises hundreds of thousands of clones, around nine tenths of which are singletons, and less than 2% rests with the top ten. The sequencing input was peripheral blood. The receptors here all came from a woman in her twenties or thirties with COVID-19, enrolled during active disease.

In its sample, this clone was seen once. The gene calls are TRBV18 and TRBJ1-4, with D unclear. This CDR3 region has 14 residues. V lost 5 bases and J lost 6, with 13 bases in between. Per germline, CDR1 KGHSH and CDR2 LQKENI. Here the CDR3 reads CASSVGASDEKLFF. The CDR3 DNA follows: TGTGCCAGCTCAGTCGGAGCTTCCGATGAAAAACTGTTTTTT.

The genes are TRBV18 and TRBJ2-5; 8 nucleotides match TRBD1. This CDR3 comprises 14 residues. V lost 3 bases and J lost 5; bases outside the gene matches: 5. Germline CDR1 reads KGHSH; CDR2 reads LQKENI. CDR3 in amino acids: CASSPIQGAETQYF. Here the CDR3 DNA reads TGTGCCAGCTCACCTATCCAGGGGGCGGAGACCCAGTACTTC.

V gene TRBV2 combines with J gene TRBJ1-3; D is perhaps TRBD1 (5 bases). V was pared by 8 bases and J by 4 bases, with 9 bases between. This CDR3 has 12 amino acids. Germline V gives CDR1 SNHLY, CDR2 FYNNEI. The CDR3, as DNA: TGTGCCAGCCAGGGTGCAGGAAACACCATATATTTT. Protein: CASQGAGNTIYF. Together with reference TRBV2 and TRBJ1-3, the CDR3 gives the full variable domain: EPEVTQTPSHQVTQMGQEVILRCVPISNHLYFYWYRQILGQKVEFLVSFYNNEISEKSEIFDDQFSVERPDGSNFTLKIRSTKLEDSAMYFCASQGAGNTIYFGEGSWLTVV.

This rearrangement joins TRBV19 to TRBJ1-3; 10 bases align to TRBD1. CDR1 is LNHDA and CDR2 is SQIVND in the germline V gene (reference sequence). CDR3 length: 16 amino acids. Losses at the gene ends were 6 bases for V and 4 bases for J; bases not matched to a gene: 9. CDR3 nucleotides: TGTGCCAGTAGCCGGCGGGGGACAGGGGCAGGAAACACCATATATTTT. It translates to CASSRRGTGAGNTIYF. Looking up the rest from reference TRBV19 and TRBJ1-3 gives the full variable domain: DGGITQSPKYLFRKEGQNVTLSCEQNLNHDAMYWYRQDPGQGLRLIYYSQIVNDFQKGDIAEGYSVSREKKESFPLTVTSAQKNPTAFYLCASSRRGTGAGNTIYFGEGSWLTVV.

The DNA of the CDR3 is TGCAGCGTCCAGGGGGCGGCTAACTATGGCTACACCTTC. This translates into CSVQGAANYGYTF. The chain has TRBV29-1 and TRBJ1-2; 8 bases match TRBD1. J lost 0 bases, V lost 6 bases, and 3 bases had no gene match. CDR1 is SQVTM and CDR2 is ANQGSEA in the germline V gene. CDR3 length: 13 residues.